Each of the 32 T cell receptor beta chains below was sequenced from the same sample in a study of blood T cell repertoires in COVID-19 (TCRdb year 2020). Receptors were amplified or captured by the immunoSEQ multiplex PCR assay. TCRdb took over this immuneACCESS table, retaining in-frame rearrangements with V and J assigned. Such tables are incomplete; in checked studies, under half of the missing clones stem from an unresolved V gene, and the remainder is unexplained. This sample comprises around 160,000 clones, approximately 75% of them detected only once. The top ten clonotypes cover roughly 11% of the sample. The sequencing input was peripheral blood. The source of these receptors is a human donor in a cohort sampled during active COVID-19.

The rearrangement joins TRBV2 to TRBJ1-1; possible D gene TRBD1, 5 bases. CDR3 size: 13 residues. V lost 5 bases, J lost 0 bases, and 7 bases lay in between. Germline CDR1 is SNHLY and CDR2 is FYNNEI. CDR3 sequence: CASSSGMNTEAFF. As DNA, the CDR3 is TGTGCCAGCAGTTCAGGGATGAACACTGAAGCTTTCTTT.

The V call is TRBV4-1, the J call TRBJ2-3; 12 nucleotides align to TRBD2. The CDR3 covers 16 residues. Germline loops: CDR1 MGHRA, CDR2 YSYEKL. V trimming: 2 bases; J trimming: 6 bases; junction bases outside the gene matches: 6. This CDR3 reads CASSQRTSGTSDTQYF. In nucleotides, the CDR3 is TGCGCCAGCAGCCAAAGGACTAGCGGGACATCTGATACGCAGTATTTT.

In this sample, this clone turned up once. J is TRBJ2-1 and V is TRBV19; D is undetermined. This CDR3 has 12 residues. Trimming left V 1 base short and J 9 bases short, with 7 bases between. From germline, CDR1 is LNHDA and CDR2 SQIVND (reference sequence). The CDR3 nucleotides read TGTGCCAGTAGTATAGTCCCTGTTGAGCAGTTCTTC. This codes for CASSIVPVEQFF.

The chain employs TRBV7-9 and TRBJ2-2; 13 positions match TRBD2. CDR3 size: 17 residues. Germline lookup yields CDR1 SEHNR and CDR2 FQNEAQ (reference sequence). J lost 5 bases, V lost 4 bases, and 7 bases had no gene match. CDR3 coding DNA: TGTGCCAGCAGCTACATACCGGGACTAGCGGGAACCGGGGAGCTGTTTTTT. It yields the protein CASSYIPGLAGTGELFF.

V usage is TRBV28 and J usage is TRBJ2-1, with 7 bases aligning to TRBD2. Germline-derived CDR1 and CDR2 are MDHEN and SYDVKM. V lost 6 bases to trimming and J lost 7 bases; unmatched junction nucleotides: 9. The CDR3 has 14 amino acids. Here the CDR3 reads CASRPALAVNEQFF. The CDR3, as DNA: TGTGCCAGCAGACCCGCTCTAGCGGTAAATGAGCAGTTCTTC. Combining the CDR3 with reference TRBV28 and TRBJ2-1 gives the whole variable domain DVKVTQSSRYLVKRTGEKVFLECVQDMDHENMFWYRQDPGLGLRLIYFSYDVKMKEKGDIPEGYSVSREKKERFSLILESASTNQTSMYLCASRPALAVNEQFFGPGTRLTVL.

In its sample, this clone was seen once. This sequence joins TRBV12-3 or TRBV12-4 and TRBJ2-5, with D tentatively TRBD1 (5 bases). CDR3 size: 12 residues. V was shortened by 4 bases and J by 3 bases, with 6 bases between the two germline ends. CDR3 residues: CASSWTKETQYF. The CDR3 DNA is TGTGCCAGCAGTTGGACAAAAGAGACCCAGTACTTC.

The chain links TRBV4-3 to TRBJ2-7; 7 bases are shared with TRBD1. The CDR3 has 15 amino acids. Germline trimming cut 0 bases from V and 1 base from J; bases unmatched to any gene: 3. The germline gives CDR1 LGHNA, CDR2 YSLEER. DNA of the CDR3: TGCGCCAGCAGCCAAGAAGGGGACAGTTCCTACGAGCAGTACTTC. Amino acid sequence: CASSQEGDSSYEQYF.

The gene calls are TRBV30 and TRBJ2-7, with no clear D. Trimming cost V 5 bases and J 0 bases, with 5 bases left between them. Germline assignment: CDR1 GTSNPN and CDR2 SVGIG (reference sequence). The CDR3 runs 11 residues. Written as DNA, the CDR3 is TGTGCCTGGGCTAGCTCCTACGAGCAGTACTTC. The encoded protein is CAWASSYEQYF.

This chain links TRBV7-3 with TRBJ2-2, with a possible D match to TRBD1 (6 bases). Germline V gene lookup returns CDR1 SGHTA and CDR2 FQGTGA. Between the trimmed V and J ends, which lost 8 bases and 6 bases, there was a span of 13 bases. The CDR3 spans 13 residues. CDR3 nucleotides: TGTGCCAGCGCAGGGTCAGGGGCCGGGGAGCTGTTTTTT. Residues: CASAGSGAGELFF. The whole variable domain, remainder taken from reference TRBV7-3 and TRBJ2-2, is GAGVSQTPSNKVTEKGKYVELRCDPISGHTALYWYRQSLGQGPEFLIYFQGTGAADDSGLPNDRFFAVRPEGSVSTLKIQRTERGDSAVYLCASAGSGAGELFFGEGSRLTVL.

The CDR3 reads CASSSPGQGTEAFF. Here the CDR3 DNA reads TGTGCCAGCAGCTCGCCGGGACAGGGGACTGAAGCTTTCTTT. This rearrangement joins TRBV5-4 to TRBJ1-1; 10 bases match TRBD1. The CDR3 is 14 amino acids. Germline loops: CDR1 SGHNT, CDR2 YYREEE (reference sequence). The junction had 4 bases not matched to a gene; V was cut back by 3 bases and J by 5 bases. Complete variable domain (other parts from reference TRBV5-4 and TRBJ1-1): ETGVTQSPTHLIKTRGQQVTLRCSSQSGHNTVSWYQQALGQGPQFIFQYYREEENGRGNFPPRFSGLQFPNYSSELNVNALELDDSALYLCASSSPGQGTEAFFGQGTRLTVV.

This clone was seen a few times. V gene TRBV2 combines with J gene TRBJ1-5; 9 positions match TRBD1. J gave up 7 bases and V 8 bases, and 6 bases lay outside the gene matches. The germline gives CDR1 SNHLY, CDR2 FYNNEI. The length of the CDR3 is 13 residues. The CDR3 DNA follows: TGTGCCAGCGGAGGGACAGGGAAGCAGCCCCAGCATTTT. The encoded protein is CASGGTGKQPQHF.

V gene TRBV6-5 combines with J gene TRBJ2-7; D gene ambiguous. This CDR3 is 13 amino acids long. Germline-derived CDR1 and CDR2 are MNHEY and SVGAGI. V was shortened by 11 bases and J by 2 bases, with 16 bases between the two germline ends. The CDR3 nucleotides read TGTGCCCGCCGGCGGTGGAAAGCCTACGAGCAGTACTTC. Protein: CARRRWKAYEQYF.

The genes are TRBV2 and TRBJ2-1; 9 bases are a match to TRBD1. This CDR3 is built from 15 residues. Germline CDR1 reads SNHLY; CDR2 reads FYNNEI. Trimming cost V 7 bases and J 4 bases; bases outside gene matches: 8. CDR3 nucleotides: TGTGCCAGCACCCAACGGGACAGGGTTTACAATGAGCAGTTCTTC. It encodes CASTQRDRVYNEQFF.

This rearrangement joins TRBV16 to TRBJ2-7; 8 positions agree with TRBD1. Trimming removed 4 bases from V and 3 bases from J; junction bases left unmatched: 5. The CDR3 spans 14 residues. Per the germline V gene, CDR1 is KGHSY and CDR2 is FQNENV. In DNA form, the CDR3 reads TGTGCCAGCAGCCCATGGACAGGGATCTACGAGCAGTACTTC. It encodes CASSPWTGIYEQYF.

The CDR3 DNA sequence: TGTGCCAGCAGATCACACCGGGACACTGAAGCTTTCTTT. The encoded protein is CASRSHRDTEAFF. The chain combines TRBV2 with TRBJ1-1; D gene uncertain. The CDR3 covers 13 residues. The germline gives CDR1 SNHLY, CDR2 FYNNEI. The V end was cut by 6 bases, the J end by 3 bases, with 11 bases between.

J is TRBJ2-1 and V is TRBV6-6, with TRBD1 matching over 7 bases. Per the germline V gene, CDR1 is MNHNY and CDR2 is SVGAGI (reference sequence). This CDR3 is 14 amino acids long. V shed 8 bases and J 8 bases; nucleotides not matched to a gene: 12. DNA for the CDR3: TGTGCCAGCGGTTTAACAGGGGCGAGAGATGAGCAGTTCTTC. Its protein product is CASGLTGARDEQFF.

The V gene is TRBV28, the J gene TRBJ1-2; D call uncertain. V was cut by 5 bases and J by 0 bases, with 13 bases left in between. The CDR3 spans 15 residues. Germline V gives CDR1 MDHEN, CDR2 SYDVKM. The CDR3 is CASSQPTLPNYGYTF. In DNA form, the CDR3 reads TGTGCCAGCAGTCAGCCGACACTTCCTAACTATGGCTACACCTTC.

The V gene is TRBV5-1, the J gene TRBJ2-5; D gene ambiguous. The germline CDR1 and CDR2 sequences are SGHRS and YFSETQ. Trimming shortened V by 5 bases and J by 3 bases, and 11 bases separated the two germline ends. The CDR3 contains 13 residues. In DNA form, the CDR3 reads TGCGCCAGCAGTCGGTCTAGAGAAGAGACCCAGTACTTC. Translating gives CASSRSREETQYF.

This clone came up once. DNA of the CDR3: TGTGCCTGGAATTGGGCAGGCAGTTTGAACACTGAAGCTTTCTTT. This gives the protein CAWNWAGSLNTEAFF. The chain uses TRBV30 and TRBJ1-1; D call uncertain. Germline V gene lookup returns CDR1 GTSNPN and CDR2 SVGIG (reference sequence). The CDR3 totals 15 residues. V was shortened by 4 bases and J by 0 bases, with 15 bases between the two germline ends. The whole variable domain, remainder taken from reference TRBV30 and TRBJ1-1, is SQTIHQWPATLVQPVGSPLSLECTVEGTSNPNLYWYRQAAGRGLQLLFYSVGIGQISSEVPQNLSASRPQDRQFILSSKKLLLSDSGFYLCAWNWAGSLNTEAFFGQGTRLTVV.

The chain is built from TRBV5-1 and TRBJ1-6, with D possibly being TRBD1 (5 bases). CDR1 and CDR2 from the germline V gene are SGHRS and YFSETQ. This CDR3 comprises 14 residues. V lost 7 bases to trimming and J lost 10 bases, with 18 bases between them. The CDR3 coding sequence is TGCGCCAGCCGCCCAGAGGTTCAGGGATCACCCCTCCACTTT. This sequence encodes CASRPEVQGSPLHF.

The CDR3 DNA reads as TGTGCCACCCGAAACGCAGGGTTGGGTCGAACTGAAGCTTTCTTT. Its protein product is CATRNAGLGRTEAFF. The V and J genes are TRBV10-3 and TRBJ1-1; TRBD1 might be the D (5 bases). V was trimmed by 10 bases and J by 5 bases, leaving 23 bases between them. Germline CDR1 ENHRY, CDR2 SYGVKD. The CDR3 has 15 amino acids.

Only one count was recorded for this clone. This rearrangement joins TRBV28 to TRBJ2-7; 11 bases align to TRBD1. In germline, CDR1 is MDHEN, CDR2 SYDVKM. The CDR3 contains 16 residues. V was clipped by 5 bases and J by 6 bases; unmatched bases: 12. Here the CDR3 reads CASSRTGGARSSEQYF. CDR3 nucleotides: TGTGCCAGCAGTCGGACAGGGGGCGCCCGATCAAGCGAGCAGTACTTC.

The chain has TRBV19 and TRBJ2-1, with TRBD2 matching 8 bases. Trimming removed 7 bases from V and 7 bases from J; junction bases left unmatched: 6. CDR3 size: 13 residues. Germline CDR1 reads LNHDA; CDR2 reads SQIVND (reference sequence). The CDR3 protein is CASKLAGTNEQFF. DNA of the CDR3: TGTGCCAGTAAATTAGCGGGAACTAATGAGCAGTTCTTC. Drawing the rest from reference TRBV19 and TRBJ2-1, the complete variable domain is DGGITQSPKYLFRKEGQNVTLSCEQNLNHDAMYWYRQDPGQGLRLIYYSQIVNDFQKGDIAEGYSVSREKKESFPLTVTSAQKNPTAFYLCASKLAGTNEQFFGPGTRLTVL.

Regarding this clone: This same CDR3 is encoded by further DNA sequences in the sample. V usage is TRBV27 and J usage is TRBJ1-2; TRBD1 matches at 7 bases. CDR1 and CDR2 (germline): MNHEY, SMNVEV (reference sequence). V shed 5 bases, J shed 0 bases, and the junction held 3 bases outside the gene matches. The CDR3 runs 14 residues. CDR3 sequence (DNA): TGTGCCAGCAGTCTCAGGGGGACTAACTATGGCTACACCTTC. Encoded protein: CASSLRGTNYGYTF.

V is TRBV7-2 and J is TRBJ2-7; possibly TRBD1 for D (6 bases). CDR3 length: 14 residues. Germline V gene lookup returns CDR1 SGHTA and CDR2 FQGNSA. Trimming left V 4 bases short and J 3 bases short, with 13 bases between. In DNA, the CDR3 is TGTGCCAGCAGCTCAGGACAGAGAAACTACGAGCAGTACTTC. Its translation is CASSSGQRNYEQYF.

This clone was counted only a few times. The V and J genes are TRBV5-4 and TRBJ1-1; no reliable D call. V was clipped by 1 base and J by 1 base, with 5 bases between them. Germline CDR1 SGHNT, CDR2 YYREEE (reference sequence). This CDR3 is built from 13 residues. This chain's CDR3 is CASSLTGNTEAFF. The CDR3 nucleotides are TGTGCCAGCAGCTTGACCGGGAACACTGAAGCTTTCTTT.

The V gene is TRBV11-2, the J gene TRBJ1-2, with TRBD1 as a possible D gene (5 bases). The V gene's germline CDR1 is SGHAT and CDR2 FQNNGV. The CDR3 consists of 14 residues. V lost 3 bases, J lost 0 bases, and 8 bases lay in between. CDR3 region: CASSFQGPNYGYTF. The CDR3 coding sequence is TGTGCCAGCAGCTTCCAGGGCCCTAACTATGGCTACACCTTC.

This clone has only one observation. This sequence joins TRBV11-3 and TRBJ2-3, with D possibly matching TRBD1 (7 bases). V was shortened by 5 bases and J by 0 bases, with 12 bases between the two germline ends. The CDR3 length is 15 residues. Germline V gene sequence: CDR1 SGHNT, CDR2 YENEEA. Written as DNA, the CDR3 is TGTGCCAGCAGCCCAGGGGGAGGCAGCACAGATACGCAGTATTTT. Its protein is CASSPGGGSTDTQYF.

The chain recombines TRBV27 with TRBJ2-1, with D possibly being TRBD1 (6 bases). V was trimmed by 3 bases and J by 9 bases, leaving 15 bases between them. The CDR3 covers 14 residues. Germline V gene lookup returns CDR1 MNHEY and CDR2 SMNVEV (reference sequence). The CDR3 DNA is TGTGCCAGCAGTTTGGAGTGGGGGCCCGGTGAGCAGTTCTTC. Amino acid sequence: CASSLEWGPGEQFF.

V is TRBV19 and J is TRBJ2-1; 8 bases are shared with TRBD2. CDR3 length: 11 amino acids. Trimming cost V 9 bases and J 14 bases; bases outside gene matches: 9. Germline lookup yields CDR1 LNHDA and CDR2 SQIVND (reference sequence). In nucleotides, the CDR3 is TGTGCCAGCGGATATAGCGGGACGGAGTTCTTC. Translated: CASGYSGTEFF.

This chain joins TRBV18 and TRBJ2-3; 9 bases are shared with TRBD2. The germline V gene encodes CDR1 KGHSH and CDR2 LQKENI. The CDR3 runs 17 residues. V was pared by 5 bases and J by 2 bases, with 11 bases of the junction left unmatched. CDR3 nucleotide sequence: TGTGCCAGCTCAAACGGCCAGACTAGCGGCTACACAGATACGCAGTATTTT. Residues: CASSNGQTSGYTDTQYF.

V usage is TRBV11-2 and J usage is TRBJ2-2; a weak D match, TRBD1 (6 bases). The CDR3 consists of 15 residues. Trimming took 3 bases from V and 3 from J, leaving 11 bases between them. The germline CDR1 and CDR2 sequences are SGHAT and FQNNGV. CDR3 DNA sequence: TGTGCCAGCAGCTTTCTGGACAGCGACACCGGGGAGCTGTTTTTT. As protein: CASSFLDSDTGELFF.